A single TCR beta chain is shown here with its context. Its antigen is still unknown. It was with a sample-barcoded 5' primer and a J-beta primer mix that a second PCR of roughly 6 to 12 cycles was run. Via MiXCR, TCRdb re-called the 5' RACE reads, giving one row per CDR3 protein. Altogether some 850,000 distinct CDR3 sequences are present, roughly 25% being singletons, with the ten largest covering around 2.9%. The data were obtained in a study of blood T cells in healthy people across ages. Whole-study context: When template switching was applied, about one barcoded beta molecule was captured per two T cells.

Between the trimmed V and J ends, which lost 4 bases and 2 bases, there was a span of 17 bases. The V gene's germline CDR1 is LGHDT and CDR2 YNNKEL (reference sequence). CDR3 size: 16 residues. Notes on the study in general: The unknown donor CMV status may have confounded expanded clonotype changes.

The same data also went into a second study, on T cells of mothers and their children. That work adds: cDNA was synthesized from all extracted RNA at roughly 1.5 ug per reaction. Each child contributed several million TCR beta CDR3 reads, while each mother contributed over 10 million.

The origin of this receptor is a boy aged 5-17 years in good health. The V and J genes are TRBV3-1 and TRBJ2-5; maybe TRBD2 (6 bases). Source material: blood. CDR3 protein: CASSPRLASEQETQYF. CDR3 nucleotides: TGTGCCAGCAGCCCACGACTCGCTAGCGAACAAGAGACCCAGTACTTC.